The present entry profiles one T cell receptor beta chain with its context. Its antigen is still unknown. Germline V gives CDR1 SGHRS, CDR2 YFSETQ. With 3 bases clipped from V and 3 bases from J, the junction kept 8 bases outside the gene matches. The CDR3 has 15 amino acids. TCR beta CDR3 region amplification was performed from RNA transcripts. RT-PCR in the first round (using the HTBI primer set) targeted the TCR CDR3. TCRdb analysed the multiplex PCR reads with MiXCR anew, one entry per CDR3 protein. The sample lists hundreds of thousands of distinct CDR3 sequences, 35% to 55% occurring once. It was considered stable Graves' hyperthyroidism when ophthalmopathy did not progress within 18 months. Used for diagnoses were clinical symptoms, serum thyroxine and TRAb, thyroid ultrasound and orbital computed tomography. This record belongs to a study of T cells in Graves' hyperthyroidism and ophthalmopathy.

General study points: Ophthalmopathy prediction by the model preceded onset by a median about 6.8 months.

Sequences were obtained from peripheral blood or thyroid tissue (not recorded which). The chain joins TRBV5-1 to TRBJ1-1, with 7 bases that match TRBD1. This clonotype was obtained from a woman between 18 and 29 years old with Graves' hyperthyroidism. Here the CDR3 reads CASSSLQGLDTEAFF. CDR3 bases: TGCGCCAGCAGCTCACTACAGGGGTTAGACACTGAAGCTTTCTTT. Complete variable domain (other parts from reference TRBV5-1 and TRBJ1-1): KAGVTQTPRYLIKTRGQQVTLSCSPISGHRSVSWYQQTPGQGLQFLFEYFSETQRNKGNFPGRFSGRQFSNSRSEMNVSTLELGDSALYLCASSSLQGLDTEAFFGQGTRLTVV.